This T cell receptor (beta chain) derives from a study of cytomegalovirus exposure and HLA in healthy donors. Study-level points and caveats: Rare sequences made up most TCRs, while some public TCRs were found in many donors. DRB1 showed the most TCR associations and HLA-C the fewest in a later analysis, as rates varied by HLA locus. There was a cluster of highly shared sequence variants that was likely a sequencing artifact.

The CDR3 covers 14 residues. Germline CDR1 SQVTM, CDR2 ANQGSEA. With V trimmed by 7 bases and J by 4 bases, 9 bases remained unmatched. The PCR contained 60 Vbeta and 13 Jbeta primers. The method was immunoSEQ multiplex PCR; TCRdb's version includes in-frame clones alone and lacks a portion of them. The sample has roughly 130,000 clones; roughly four fifths are singletons. In its sample, this clone was seen once. Its antigen is not known. This chain connects TRBV29-1 to TRBJ2-1; TRBD1 matches 8 bases. Sequenced: PBMCs. The clonotype was recovered from a woman aged 40 to 50 in good health and CMV-seropositive. Written as DNA, the CDR3 is TGCAGCGGCCGAGATACAGGGGGTTACAATGAGCAGTTCTTC. This sequence encodes CSGRDTGGYNEQFF.